The rows below give T cell receptor beta chains drawn from one sample of a study of cytomegalovirus exposure and HLA in healthy donors. Assay used: immunoSEQ multiplex PCR; TCRdb lists only in-frame clones, some missing. The sample comprises approximately 44,000 clones, approximately 77% of which are singletons, and 1.4% rests with the top ten. Material: PBMCs. These TCRs come from a man aged 25 to 40 in good health and CMV-seronegative. Each CDR3 is given with its conserved first and last residue. The D gene is left open where the match is weak. Clone sizes are given selectively: once, few, many, or a class where the clone is expanded.

V gene,clone size,D gene,J gene,CDR3 protein,CDR3 DNA
TRBV2,few,TRBD1,TRBJ2-3,CASSDNRDRAGDTQYF,TGTGCCAGCAGTGATAACCGGGACAGGGCAGGAGATACGCAGTATTTT
TRBV7-9,few,.,TRBJ2-1,CASSQLGLNEQFF,TGTGCCAGCAGTCAACTGGGGCTTAATGAGCAGTTCTTC
TRBV2,.,TRBD2,TRBJ2-3,CASSVLAGVGTDTQYF,TGTGCCAGCAGTGTTCTGGCGGGAGTAGGTACAGATACGCAGTATTTT
TRBV19,few,TRBD1,TRBJ2-3,CASSVPPGQGADTQYF,TGTGCCAGTAGTGTACCTCCGGGACAGGGGGCAGATACGCAGTATTTT
TRBV6-5,.,.,TRBJ2-7,CASSYSDTYEQYF,TGTGCCAGCAGTTACTCGGACACCTACGAGCAGTACTTC
TRBV19,.,.,TRBJ2-2,CASSIVQADTGELFF,TGTGCCAGTAGTATTGTACAGGCGGACACCGGGGAGCTGTTTTTT
TRBV10-2,.,.,TRBJ2-5,CASSPQSRQETQYF,TGCGCCAGCAGTCCACAGAGTAGGCAAGAGACCCAGTACTTC
TRBV5-6,.,TRBD2,TRBJ2-3,CASSFPGLAGTTSTDTQYF,TGTGCCAGCAGCTTCCCGGGACTAGCGGGAACTACTAGCACAGATACGCAGTATTTT
TRBV27,.,.,TRBJ1-6,CASREGRPSNSPLHF,TGTGCCAGCAGAGAGGGAAGACCATCGAATTCACCCCTCCACTTT
TRBV19,.,.,TRBJ1-6,CASSIQSYNSPLHF,TGTGCCAGTAGTATACAATCCTATAATTCACCCCTCCACTTT
TRBV6-1,.,.,TRBJ2-5,CASSEARLPQYF,TGTGCCAGCAGTGAAGCTAGACTGCCCCAGTACTTC
TRBV5-4,.,.,TRBJ2-5,CASSLGSLQETQYF,TGTGCCAGCAGCTTGGGTTCTCTCCAAGAGACCCAGTACTTC
TRBV18,.,TRBD2,TRBJ2-5,CASSSTSGKETQYF,TGTGCCAGCTCATCGACTAGCGGAAAAGAGACCCAGTACTTC